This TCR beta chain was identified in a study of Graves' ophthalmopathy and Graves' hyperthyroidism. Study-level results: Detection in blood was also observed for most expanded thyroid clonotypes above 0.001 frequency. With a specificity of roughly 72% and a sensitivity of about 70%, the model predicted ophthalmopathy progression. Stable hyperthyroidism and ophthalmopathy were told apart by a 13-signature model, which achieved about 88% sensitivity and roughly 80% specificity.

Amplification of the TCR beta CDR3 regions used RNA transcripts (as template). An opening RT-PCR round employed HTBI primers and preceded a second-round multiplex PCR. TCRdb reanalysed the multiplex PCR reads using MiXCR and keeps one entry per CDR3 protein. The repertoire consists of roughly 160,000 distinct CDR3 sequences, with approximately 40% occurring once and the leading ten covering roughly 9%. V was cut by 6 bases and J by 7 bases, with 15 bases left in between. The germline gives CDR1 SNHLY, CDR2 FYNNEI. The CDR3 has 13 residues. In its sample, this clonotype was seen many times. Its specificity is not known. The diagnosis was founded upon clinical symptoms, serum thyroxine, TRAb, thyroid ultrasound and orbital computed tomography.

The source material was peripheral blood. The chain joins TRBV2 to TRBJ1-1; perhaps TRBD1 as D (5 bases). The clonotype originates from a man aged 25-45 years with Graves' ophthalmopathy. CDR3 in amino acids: CASSPSRRGEAFF. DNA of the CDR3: TGTGCCAGCAGCCCTTCCCGTAGGGGTGAAGCTTTCTTT.